The T cell receptor (beta chain) under discussion was sequenced for a study of cytomegalovirus exposure and HLA in healthy donors. As to this clone: Its antigen is not known.

Broader study findings: According to an earlier analysis, most TCR beta V segments yielded productive rearrangements about 87% or about 30% of the time.

Vbeta (60) and Jbeta (13) primers were used in the PCR. Profiled with immunoSEQ multiplex PCR; TCRdb holds only in-frame clones, not every one. The sample consists of roughly 170,000 clones, 77% of them appearing once. V was pared by 4 bases and J by 3 bases, with 7 bases of the junction left unmatched. CDR3 length: 15 amino acids. Germline V gene sequence: CDR1 SSHAT, CDR2 FNYEAQ (reference sequence). This receptor was taken from a woman aged 30 to 39 in good health and CMV-seropositive. Sequenced: PBMCs. V usage is TRBV7-7 and J usage is TRBJ2-7; TRBD1 matches 9 bases. CDR3 DNA: TGTGCCAGCAGCTCTGGACAGGGGATGAGCTACGAGCAGTACTTC. Amino acid sequence: CASSSGQGMSYEQYF. The complete variable domain, with remaining parts taken from reference TRBV7-7 and TRBJ2-7, reads GAGVSQSPRYKVTKRGQDVTLRCDPISSHATLYWYQQALGQGPEFLTYFNYEAQPDKSGLPSDRFSAERPEGSISTLTIQRTEQRDSAMYRCASSSGQGMSYEQYFGPGTRLTVT.